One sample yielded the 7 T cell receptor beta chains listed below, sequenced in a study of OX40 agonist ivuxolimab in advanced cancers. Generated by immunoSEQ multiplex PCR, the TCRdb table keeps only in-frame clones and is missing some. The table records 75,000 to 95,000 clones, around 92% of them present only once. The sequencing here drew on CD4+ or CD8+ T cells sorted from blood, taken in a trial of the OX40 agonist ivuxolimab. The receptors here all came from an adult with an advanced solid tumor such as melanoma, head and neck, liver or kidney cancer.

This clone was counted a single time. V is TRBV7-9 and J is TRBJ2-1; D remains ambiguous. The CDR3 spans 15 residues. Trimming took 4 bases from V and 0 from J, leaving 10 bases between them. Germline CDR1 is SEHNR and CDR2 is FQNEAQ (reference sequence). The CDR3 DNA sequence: TGTGCCAGCAGCTATTACGTCAGCTCCTACAATGAGCAGTTCTTC. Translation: CASSYYVSSYNEQFF.

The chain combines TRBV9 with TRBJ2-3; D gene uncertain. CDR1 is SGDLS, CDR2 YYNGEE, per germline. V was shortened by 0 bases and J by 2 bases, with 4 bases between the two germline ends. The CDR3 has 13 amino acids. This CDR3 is CASSVDNTDTQYF. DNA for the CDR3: TGTGCCAGCAGCGTAGACAACACAGATACGCAGTATTTT. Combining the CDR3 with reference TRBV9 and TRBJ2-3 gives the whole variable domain DSGVTQTPKHLITATGQRVTLRCSPRSGDLSVYWYQQSLDQGLQFLIQYYNGEERAKGNILERFSAQQFPDLHSELNLSSLELGDSALYFCASSVDNTDTQYFGPGTRLTVL.

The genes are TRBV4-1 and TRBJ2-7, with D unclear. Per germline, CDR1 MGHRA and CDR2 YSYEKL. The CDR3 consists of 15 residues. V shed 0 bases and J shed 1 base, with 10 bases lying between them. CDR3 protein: CASSQDPHSSYEQYF. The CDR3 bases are TGCGCCAGCAGCCAAGATCCCCACAGTTCCTACGAGCAGTACTTC.

The DNA for the CDR3 is TGCGCCGTTCGGCAGGGCGGCACAGATACGCAGTATTTT. Protein product: CAVRQGGTDTQYF. The chain employs TRBV5-1 and TRBJ2-3; D perhaps matches TRBD1 (5 bases). Germline CDR1 is SGHRS and CDR2 is YFSETQ. Trimming took off 10 bases at V and 1 base at J, with 13 bases between the two ends. The length of the CDR3 is 13 residues.

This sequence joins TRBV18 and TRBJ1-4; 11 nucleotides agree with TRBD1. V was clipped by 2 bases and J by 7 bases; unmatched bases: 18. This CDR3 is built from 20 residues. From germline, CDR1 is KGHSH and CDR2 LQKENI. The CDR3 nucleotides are TGTGCCAGCTCACCATCCCTCGGACAGGGGGCTAGGAGGGCTCGTGAAAAACTGTTTTTT. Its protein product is CASSPSLGQGARRAREKLFF.

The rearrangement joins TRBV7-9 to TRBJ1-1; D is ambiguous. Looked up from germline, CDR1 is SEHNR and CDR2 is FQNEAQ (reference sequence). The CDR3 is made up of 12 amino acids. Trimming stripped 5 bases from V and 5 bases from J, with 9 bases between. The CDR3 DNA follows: TGTGCCAGCAGCCGGGGTGAGACTGAAGCTTTCTTT. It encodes CASSRGETEAFF. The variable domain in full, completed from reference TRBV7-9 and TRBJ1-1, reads DTGVSQNPRHKITKRGQNVTFRCDPISEHNRLYWYRQTLGQGPEFLTYFQNEAQLEKSRLLSDRFSAERPKGSFSTLEIQRTEQGDSAMYLCASSRGETEAFFGQGTRLTVV.

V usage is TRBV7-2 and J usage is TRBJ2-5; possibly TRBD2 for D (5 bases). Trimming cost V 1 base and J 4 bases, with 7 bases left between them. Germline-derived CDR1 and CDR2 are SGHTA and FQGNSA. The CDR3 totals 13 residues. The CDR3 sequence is CASSLGGIETQYF. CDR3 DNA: TGTGCCAGCAGCTTAGGAGGGATAGAGACCCAGTACTTC.